Below are 16 T cell receptor beta chains sequenced from a single sample in a study of blood T cell repertoires in COVID-19. Clones were sequenced by immunoSEQ multiplex PCR, and TCRdb holds only the in-frame ones, with some missing. Of roughly 45,000 clones detected, about 91% appear once; the ten largest clones hold roughly 14%. The material sequenced was peripheral blood. The receptors stem from a man in his fifties or sixties with active COVID-19.

The V gene is TRBV19, the J gene TRBJ2-1; perhaps TRBD1 as D (6 bases). The CDR3 has 17 amino acids. Germline CDR1 is LNHDA and CDR2 is SQIVND (reference sequence). Trimming stripped 1 base from V and 1 base from J, with 14 bases between. The CDR3 here is CASSIGGQLLSYNEQFF. The DNA of the CDR3 is TGTGCCAGTAGTATAGGCGGACAGCTACTATCCTACAATGAGCAGTTCTTC.

The chain employs TRBV27 and TRBJ2-1, with TRBD1 matching over 8 bases. Losses at the gene ends were 8 bases for V and 8 bases for J; bases not matched to a gene: 14. This CDR3 spans 15 amino acids. Germline lookup yields CDR1 MNHEY and CDR2 SMNVEV (reference sequence). This CDR3 reads CASRPRTGRFDEQFF. The CDR3 DNA follows: TGTGCCAGCCGCCCCCGGACAGGGAGGTTCGATGAGCAGTTCTTC.

The chain joins TRBV28 to TRBJ2-4, with TRBD2 as a possible D gene (6 bases). From germline, CDR1 is MDHEN and CDR2 SYDVKM. The CDR3 sequence is 16 residues long. V lost 5 bases, J lost 0 bases, and 14 bases lay in between. The DNA for the CDR3 is TGTGCCAGCAGTCCGCCGGCGGGGAGAGCCAAAAACATTCAGTACTTC. This gives the protein CASSPPAGRAKNIQYF.

The rearrangement uses TRBV7-2 and TRBJ1-1; TRBD1 aligns across 8 bases. V gave up 5 bases and J gave up 0 bases; unmatched junction bases: 14. Germline CDR1 is SGHTA and CDR2 is FQGNSA. This CDR3 spans 18 amino acids. The CDR3 sequence is CASSPRTGLQRMNTEAFF. DNA for the CDR3: TGTGCCAGCAGCCCCCGGACAGGGTTACAAAGGATGAACACTGAAGCTTTCTTT.

The V and J genes are TRBV5-1 and TRBJ2-7, with 11 bases identical to TRBD2. This CDR3 contains 15 residues. Germline V gene sequence: CDR1 SGHRS, CDR2 YFSETQ. Unmatched junction bases numbered 7, after V lost 1 base and J lost 7 bases. The CDR3 is CASSLTSGSWQEQYF. CDR3 DNA sequence: TGCGCCAGCAGCTTGACTAGCGGGAGTTGGCAAGAGCAGTACTTC.

The chain is built from TRBV27 and TRBJ2-7; 7 nucleotides line up with TRBD1. J was trimmed by 0 bases and V by 8 bases; bases with no gene match: 7. This CDR3 has 14 residues. Looked up from germline, CDR1 is MNHEY and CDR2 is SMNVEV (reference sequence). The CDR3 loop is CASRGTALSYEQYF. In DNA form, the CDR3 reads TGTGCCAGCCGAGGGACAGCCCTCTCCTACGAGCAGTACTTC.

The chain couples TRBV7-9 to TRBJ2-6; 7 positions match TRBD1. The CDR3 runs 17 residues. Unmatched junction bases numbered 2, after V lost 0 bases and J lost 0 bases. Germline V gene data show CDR1 as SEHNR and CDR2 as FQNEAQ (reference sequence). The CDR3 here is CASSLAGGGSGANVLTF. CDR3 DNA sequence: TGTGCCAGCAGCTTAGCAGGGGGCGGCTCTGGGGCCAACGTCCTGACTTTC.

The genes are TRBV19 and TRBJ1-1; D possibly corresponds to TRBD1 (5 bases). Germline values: CDR1 LNHDA, CDR2 SQIVND (reference sequence). The CDR3 has 13 residues. Trimming pared 6 bases from V and 1 base from J, leaving 9 bases between. CDR3 DNA sequence: TGTGCCAGTAGCTTTCAGGGGAACACTGAAGCTTTCTTT. Amino acids: CASSFQGNTEAFF.

V is TRBV5-4 and J is TRBJ1-2; 9 bases line up with TRBD1. J was trimmed by 4 bases and V by 5 bases; bases with no gene match: 3. The CDR3 is made up of 13 amino acids. CDR1 and CDR2 from the germline V gene are SGHNT and YYREEE (reference sequence). The CDR3 DNA sequence: TGTGCCAGCAGTCAACAGGGGGCCTATGGCTACACCTTC. Translating gives CASSQQGAYGYTF.

The chain combines TRBV11-2 with TRBJ2-2; 9 positions match TRBD1. The CDR3 loop spans 16 amino acids. Germline assignment: CDR1 SGHAT and CDR2 FQNNGV. V shed 4 bases, J shed 6 bases, and the junction held 9 bases outside the gene matches. In nucleotides, the CDR3 is TGTGCCAGCAGCTCCGATCCGGGACAGGGATCCGGGGAGCTGTTTTTT. Translating gives CASSSDPGQGSGELFF.

The rearrangement uses TRBV5-4 and TRBJ2-7; 9 bases match TRBD2. The CDR3 spans 15 residues. The germline V gene encodes CDR1 SGHNT and CDR2 YYREEE (reference sequence). The V and J ends lost 3 bases and 2 bases, in that order; junction bases with no gene match: 6. CDR3 bases: TGTGCCAGCAGCTACCCTAGCGGGAATACCTACGAGCAGTACTTC. It translates to CASSYPSGNTYEQYF.

The rearrangement uses TRBV2 and TRBJ2-3; 8 bases agree with TRBD2. Germline assignment: CDR1 SNHLY and CDR2 FYNNEI. Trimming cost V 11 bases and J 2 bases; bases outside gene matches: 12. The CDR3 covers 15 residues. CDR3 sequence: CAPNAGGRITDTQYF. The DNA for the CDR3 is TGTGCCCCCAACGCGGGGGGCCGAATCACAGATACGCAGTATTTT.

The chain uses TRBV19 and TRBJ1-5; D unresolved. Germline V lookup: CDR1 LNHDA, CDR2 SQIVND (reference sequence). V lost 5 bases and J 5 bases, leaving 16 bases between the germline ends. The CDR3 totals 15 residues. The CDR3 region is CASSGGGGRDQPQHF. The CDR3 DNA sequence: TGTGCCAGTAGTGGAGGTGGTGGGAGGGATCAGCCCCAGCATTTT.

J is TRBJ1-1 and V is TRBV7-3; D call uncertain. Between the trimmed V and J ends, which lost 1 base and 5 bases, there was a span of 14 bases. There are 15 residues in the CDR3. Per germline, CDR1 SGHTA and CDR2 FQGTGA. CDR3 DNA: TGTGCCAGCAGCTTAATTGGGAGTGCGAATACTGAAGCTTTCTTT. This sequence encodes CASSLIGSANTEAFF.

The rearrangement joins TRBV11-3 to TRBJ2-1; 10 bases agree with TRBD2. Germline CDR1 SGHNT, CDR2 YENEEA. Trimming removed 2 bases from V and 6 bases from J; junction bases left unmatched: 4. This CDR3 region has 15 residues. This chain's CDR3 is CASSLSLAGVNEQFF. The CDR3 DNA sequence: TGTGCCAGCAGCTTAAGCCTAGCGGGAGTCAATGAGCAGTTCTTC. Full variable domain (rest looked up from reference TRBV11-3 and TRBJ2-1): EAGVVQSPRYKIIEKKQPVAFWCNPISGHNTLYWYLQNLGQGPELLIRYENEEAVDDSQLPKDRFSAERLKGVDSTLKIQPAELGDSAVYLCASSLSLAGVNEQFFGPGTRLTVL.

This clone was detected a few times. J is TRBJ2-7 and V is TRBV4-3; D gene unclear. V was trimmed by 1 base and J by 5 bases, leaving 9 bases between them. Germline V gives CDR1 LGHNA, CDR2 YSLEER. The CDR3 runs 13 residues. The CDR3 DNA reads TGCGCCAGCAGCCAAGTAGTTTTGAACGAGCAGTACTTC. Translated: CASSQVVLNEQYF.